The text below deals with one T cell receptor (beta chain). Different DNA sequences within this sample yield the same CDR3. In the original processing: Amplified reference gene primers provided the basis for estimating nucleated cell counts. Using immunoSEQ multiplex PCR, the repertoire was profiled, and TCRdb retains in-frame clones only, with some absent. For V, J and clone size, that table is used; D and trimming come from the DNA. The repertoire holds about 200,000 clones, with roughly 84% as singletons. This CDR3 spans 13 amino acids. Germline CDR1 and CDR2: SGHRS and YFSETQ. The V end was cut by 0 bases, the J end by 5 bases, with 8 bases between. This specimen belongs to a study of blood T cell repertoires in COVID-19. What the recovered Cohort 3 donors had was two negative PCRs, clearance, or symptom resolution.

The specimen was PBMCs or T cells enriched from blood (not recorded which). The genes are TRBV5-1 and TRBJ1-1; D may be TRBD1 (5 bases). This sequence originates from a middle-aged man who had recovered from COVID-19. The CDR3: CASSLGSGTEAFF. The CDR3 DNA reads TGCGCCAGCAGCTTGGGTTCAGGGACTGAAGCTTTCTTT.